This T cell receptor beta chain derives from a study of blood T cell repertoires in COVID-19. At the level of the study: Sites in the United States, Italy and Spain provided acute and convalescent COVID-19 samples. PBMCs, B-cell-depleted T cells, or T cells provided the cDNA or gDNA that made up the material.

The authors' processing: Counts of nucleated cells, estimated from reference gene primer amplification, were obtained. The repertoire was sequenced with immunoSEQ multiplex PCR; TCRdb's copy has only in-frame clones and lacks some. V, J and clone size are taken as reported in that table, and D and trimming were inferred from the DNA itself. Among over 100,000 clones listed, more than 80% were seen once. Trimming removed 3 bases from V and 5 bases from J; junction bases left unmatched: 6. Germline V gives CDR1 LGHDT, CDR2 YNNKEL (reference sequence). The CDR3 extends over 15 amino acids. This clone has ten or more counts.

The receptor was derived from a human donor in a cohort sampled during active COVID-19. The sequencing sample was made of peripheral blood. The chain has TRBV3-1 (or the pseudogene TRBV3-2) and TRBJ1-3; 8 bases are shared with TRBD1. CDR3 DNA sequence: TGTGCCAGCAGCCATCGGGCAGGGGGCCGAAACACCATATATTTT. Translating gives CASSHRAGGRNTIYF.